This T cell receptor beta chain was obtained from a study of shared clonotypes between healthy human individuals. The method was immunoSEQ multiplex PCR; TCRdb's version includes in-frame clones alone and lacks a portion of them. This sample has 2 million to 2.5 million clones, with 93% found just once. Notes on this clone: What it recognizes is unknown.

CDR1 is ENHRY, CDR2 SYGVKD, per germline. The CDR3 has 15 residues. Trimming left V 0 bases short and J 8 bases short, with 13 bases between. Study-wide findings and caveats: Having only a few donors restricted how much genetic and exposure-history diversity was captured.

Sequenced material: naive CD4+ T cells from PBMCs. Subset of the sample: CD45RA+ positively selected. The TCR comes from a man between 18 and 35 years old in good health. Some clones in this sample may be carry-over from other donors' samples. The chain uses TRBV10-3 and TRBJ1-4; perhaps TRBD1 as D (6 bases). Here the CDR3 reads CAISESTGQREKLFF. CDR3 bases: TGTGCCATCAGTGAGTCTACCGGACAGAGGGAAAAACTGTTTTTT.